This T cell receptor (beta chain) was identified in a study of shared clonotypes between healthy human individuals (dated by TCRdb to the early 2020s). About the full investigation: A few men and two women, aged 18 to 49 years, made up the cohort. For each donor, three plates each were used for CD4 naive and CD4 memory, two plates were used for CD8 naive, and one plate was used for CD8 memory. Blood TCR repertoires of five healthy adults were deeply sequenced to estimate repertoire size and the extent of clonotype sharing between individuals. Libraries were prepared and TCR repertoires were sequenced by different laboratories using diverse techniques, in order to increase sequencing depth and limit assay-specific biases. Leukapheresis yielded between about 0.8 and 8.9 billion PBMCs per donor. Study-wide conclusions, independent of this receptor: The genetic and exposure-history diversity represented was limited by the small number of donors. Sampling was limited to blood, and TCR repertoires in tissue likely differ from TCR repertoires in blood. Based on pairwise subsampling, the degree of clonotype sharing among donors was expected to be affected by sequencing depth. Even with the large sequencing depth, rarefaction of the sorted-subset datasets indicated that sequencing was incomplete. When several donors were compared, the shared fraction of clonotypes was around 5% for naive CD4, 3.5% to 4% for naive CD8, more than 2% for memory CD4, and less than 0.45% for memory CD8. Higher generation probabilities were observed for clonotypes shared by all four sorted-subset donors than for non-shared clonotypes. Naive subsets generally had larger estimated clonotype richness than memory subsets did.

Donors were healthy HIV-negative adults with no recently reported acute infections or vaccinations. Only Caucasian adults living in Nashville, Tennessee, USA were represented among the donors. CD4+ T cells were enriched by magnetic negative selection; naive cells were then positively selected on CD45RA, and the negative fraction formed the memory subset. Blood was collected by leukapheresis, and PBMCs were isolated by Ficoll-Histopaque density gradient centrifugation and then cryopreserved in liquid nitrogen vapor phase. Analytical flow cytometry was used to check the purity and quantity of each magnetically sorted T cell population. Genomic DNA was isolated from each sorted fraction and quantified by UV absorbance on a Nanodrop 2000c. In the germline V gene, CDR1 corresponds to SGHRS and CDR2 to YFSETQ. Trimming costs V 0 bases and J 4 bases, and their ends lie 10 bases apart. Spanning cysteine to phenylalanine, the CDR3 consists of 14 amino acids. The only DNA kept is the CDR3, 42 bases in frame from the first base.

The count of this clone is one. No antigen is known for it. No quality values exist for individual bases; no much larger clone is one base distant. Different DNA sequences within this sample yield the same CDR3. Using the deep immunoSEQ assay, TCR CDR3 regions were amplified from genomic DNA by multiplex PCR. Extracted genomic DNA from each cell subset was spread evenly across all wells of several immunoSEQ 96-well plates, with each plate serving as a replicate. For sorted subsets, around 0.2 ug of genomic DNA, equivalent to around 29,000 T cell genomes, went into each replicate PCR. Purified libraries were measured with a Qubit 3.0 fluorometer, size-checked on a Bioanalyzer 2100, and measured again with the KAPA Library Quantification kit. Every immunoSEQ 96-well plate was sequenced on a separate single-read 150-cycle Illumina NextSeq 550 flow cell. The source study handled its data this way. Because only junctional sequences without quality scores were contained in the immunoSEQ output, filtering matching that applied to full-length reads could not be performed. Sequences were annotated with PyIR, a Python wrapper for IgBLAST v1.9, using IMGT germline references to assign V/J genes and CDR3. Any read was removed if the V/J assignment was weak (E-value above 1e-6), the CDR3 was missing, or the read contained stop codons, out-of-frame junctions, or ambiguous translated residues. A V3J clonotype was defined by an identical inferred V gene, J gene, and CDR3 amino acid sequence. The percentage overlap between two repertoires was calculated by dividing the number of shared unique clonotypes by the size of the smaller repertoire. Three approaches were used to assess repertoire richness: RTK rarefaction, the Chao1 estimator, and Recon v2.1 estimates of unobserved clonotypes. OLGA was used to compute generation probabilities for all TCRbeta clonotypes that the gDNA method yielded from several donors. Entries here come from immuneACCESS through TCRdb and include only in-frame sequences with V and J called. Some clones fail to appear in such tables; in the studies checked, an unresolved V gene covers under half of the shortfall, and the cause of the remainder is unknown. D and trimming were read from the DNA, whereas the V and J calls and clone size are those reported in that table. Present in this sample are 1.6 million or so clones, 98% to 99% of which were seen just once. The leading ten clones occupy roughly 0.36% of the sample.

The sequence derives from a man aged 30 to 45 in good health. The sequenced sample was naive CD4+ T cells sorted from blood. Reading the label with the study, this specimen's cell subset or site is: CD45RA+ positively selected. The receptor chain draws on TRBV5-1 and TRBJ2-5; a tentative D match to TRBD2 spans 5 bases. The CDR3 reads as follows: CASSLGAGGETQYF. The DNA is TGCGCCAGCAGCTTGGGGGCAGGAGGAGAGACCCAGTACTTC.